One sample yielded the 27 T cell receptor beta chains listed below, sequenced in a study of blood T cell repertoires in COVID-19. TCRdb's table, derived via immunoSEQ multiplex PCR, lists solely in-frame clones and lacks some. Here the sample spans 200,000 to 250,000 clones, about 90% being singletons. Sequencing was performed on peripheral blood. The receptor set was obtained from a man between 60 and 75 years old with COVID-19, enrolled during active disease.

Note on this clone: The germline gene is not matched at one end of the junction; a read error may be the cause. V gene TRBV7-7 combines with J gene TRBJ1-5; D ambiguous. This CDR3 is built from 16 residues. The V gene's germline CDR1 is SSHAT and CDR2 FNYEAQ (reference sequence). The CDR3 region is CASSLFAGYSNQPQHF. In nucleotides, the CDR3 is TGTGCTAGCAGCTTATTCGCGGGTTATAGCAATCAGCCCCAGCATTTT. The full variable domain, rest sourced from reference TRBV7-7 and TRBJ1-5, is GAGVSQSPRYKVTKRGQDVTLRCDPISSHATLYWYQQALGQGPEFLTYFNYEAQPDKSGLPSDRFSAERPEGSISTLTIQRTEQRDSAMYRCASSLFAGYSNQPQHFGDGTRLSIL.

This clone was counted between two and nine times. J is TRBJ2-7 and V is TRBV5-1; D not resolved. There are 13 residues in the CDR3. V shed 1 base and J shed 3 bases, with 8 bases lying between them. Germline V gene lookup returns CDR1 SGHRS and CDR2 YFSETQ. This CDR3 reads CASSLSQDYEQYF. The CDR3 nucleotides read TGCGCCAGCAGCTTGTCCCAGGACTACGAGCAGTACTTC.

The V call is TRBV21-1, the J call TRBJ2-7; the table's D call TRBD2 went unverified against the DNA. TRBV21-1 is recorded as a pseudogene. The CDR3 totals 14 residues. The chain's CDR3 is CASSARDQSYEQYF. In DNA, the CDR3 is TGTGCCAGCAGCGCGCGGGACCAATCCTACGAGCAGTACTTC.

CDR3 in DNA: TGTGCCAGCAGCTTAACCTCAGGAAGAGCTTCACCCCTCCACTTT. Amino acids: CASSLTSGRASPLHF. The chain employs TRBV7-9 and TRBJ1-6; the D is unclear. Germline V CDR1 and CDR2: SEHNR, FQNEAQ (reference sequence). V was pared by 2 bases and J by 9 bases, with 14 bases between. This CDR3 spans 15 amino acids.

The CDR3 bases are TGTGCCAGCTCACCCGGCGACAGCTACTCTGGAAACACCATATATTTT. Translating gives CASSPGDSYSGNTIYF. The chain employs TRBV18 and TRBJ1-3; possible D gene TRBD1, 5 bases. Trimming left V 3 bases short and J 0 bases short, with 12 bases between. This CDR3 has 16 amino acids. The V gene's germline CDR1 is KGHSH and CDR2 LQKENI. Based on the CDR3 plus reference TRBV18 and TRBJ1-3, the full variable domain is NAGVMQNPRHLVRRRGQEARLRCSPMKGHSHVYWYRQLPEEGLKFMVYLQKENIIDESGMPKERFSAEFPKEGPSILRIQQVVRGDSAAYFCASSPGDSYSGNTIYFGEGSWLTVV.

The J gene is TRBJ2-2, the V gene TRBV18; TRBD1 matches 10 bases. V shed 3 bases, J shed 6 bases, and the junction held 7 bases outside the gene matches. The CDR3 runs 16 residues. Germline loops: CDR1 KGHSH, CDR2 LQKENI. As DNA, the CDR3 is TGTGCCAGCTCACCTGCCGGGACAGGGGTAGCCGGGGAGCTGTTTTTT. This translates into CASSPAGTGVAGELFF.

The CDR3 spells CATRRQGVENEQYF. CDR3 in DNA: TGTGCCACCAGGAGACAGGGTGTAGAGAACGAGCAGTACTTC. The chain couples TRBV15 to TRBJ2-7; 7 bases align to TRBD1. Trimming took 6 bases from V and 5 from J; bases not matched to a gene: 10. This CDR3 has 14 residues. CDR1 is LNHNV and CDR2 is YYDKDF in the germline V gene (reference sequence).

The chain links TRBV11-2 to TRBJ1-2; TRBD1 matches 7 bases. The V segment lost 5 bases and the J segment 3 bases; nucleotides outside the gene matches: 12. The V gene's germline CDR1 is SGHAT and CDR2 FQNNGV. The CDR3 covers 16 residues. The CDR3 DNA is TGTGCCAGCAGCACATTACAGGGGAGGAAGTACTATGGCTACACCTTC. Encoded protein: CASSTLQGRKYYGYTF.

The chain links TRBV6-4 to TRBJ2-4; 10 nucleotides match TRBD1. V shed 6 bases, J shed 2 bases, and the junction held 4 bases outside the gene matches. This CDR3 comprises 15 residues. Germline V gene lookup returns CDR1 MRHNA and CDR2 SNTAGT. CDR3 sequence: CASSRDRGSKNIQYF. The CDR3 DNA reads as TGTGCCAGCAGCCGGGACAGGGGATCCAAAAACATTCAGTACTTC.

This clone was seen a handful of times. The CDR3, as DNA: TGCGCCAGCAGCCAAGAAGTAGCGGGAGTGAGCACCGGGGAGCTGTTTTTT. Translated, it gives CASSQEVAGVSTGELFF. The rearrangement links TRBV4-3 to TRBJ2-2, with 9 bases that match TRBD2. This CDR3 contains 17 residues. Germline trimming cut 0 bases from V and 4 bases from J; bases unmatched to any gene: 6. The germline CDR1 and CDR2 sequences are LGHNA and YSLEER.

This clone was seen only a few times. The V call is TRBV19, the J call TRBJ1-2; no clear D gene. Germline V CDR1 and CDR2: LNHDA, SQIVND (reference sequence). The CDR3 consists of 12 residues. V was shortened by 8 bases and J by 8 bases, with 15 bases between the two germline ends. The DNA for the CDR3 is TGTGCCAGTTTCTCAGGCGGGAAAGGCTACACCTTC. The encoded protein is CASFSGGKGYTF. The full variable domain, with the rest looked up from reference TRBV19 and TRBJ1-2, is DGGITQSPKYLFRKEGQNVTLSCEQNLNHDAMYWYRQDPGQGLRLIYYSQIVNDFQKGDIAEGYSVSREKKESFPLTVTSAQKNPTAFYLCASFSGGKGYTFGSGTRLTVV.

The chain has TRBV30 and TRBJ1-5, with a tentative D call TRBD1 (6 bases). Trimming took off 2 bases at V and 0 bases at J, with 14 bases between the two ends. This CDR3 spans 16 amino acids. Germline CDR1 is GTSNPN and CDR2 is SVGIG (reference sequence). For the CDR3, the DNA is TGTGCCTGGAGTAGAGGGGACACCTTTAGCAATCAGCCCCAGCATTTT. Translated, it gives CAWSRGDTFSNQPQHF.

The rearrangement links TRBV18 to TRBJ2-7; weak D call: TRBD2 (5 bases). This CDR3 spans 13 amino acids. Trimming removed 5 bases at V and 0 bases at J, with 8 bases between. In germline, CDR1 is KGHSH, CDR2 LQKENI. The CDR3 DNA reads as TGTGCCAGCTCATCTGGACTCTCCTACGAGCAGTACTTC. Amino acid sequence: CASSSGLSYEQYF.

V usage is TRBV7-8 and J usage is TRBJ1-3, with 9 bases fitting TRBD1. This CDR3 region has 16 residues. The V gene end was trimmed by 4 bases and the J gene end by 3 bases; junction bases not matched to a gene: 7. Germline CDR1 is SGHVS and CDR2 is FQNEAQ. The CDR3 loop reads CASSWQDRGFGNTIYF. CDR3 DNA: TGTGCCAGCAGCTGGCAGGACAGGGGATTTGGAAACACCATATATTTT.

This clone has only a few counts. V gene TRBV4-2 combines with J gene TRBJ2-1; 9 positions agree with TRBD2. V was clipped by 1 base and J by 5 bases; unmatched bases: 6. The germline CDR1 and CDR2 sequences are LGHNA and YNFKEQ. The CDR3 is made up of 16 amino acids. CDR3 protein: CASSQGEQRGDNEQFF. In DNA form, the CDR3 reads TGTGCCAGCAGCCAAGGAGAACAGCGGGGGGACAATGAGCAGTTCTTC.

This clone has just a few counts. The chain recombines TRBV7-8 with TRBJ2-3, with D perhaps TRBD2 (5 bases). The V end lost 2 bases, the J end lost 7 bases, and 19 bases lay between the germline ends. The CDR3 covers 16 residues. CDR1 and CDR2 from the germline V gene are SGHVS and FQNEAQ. The CDR3 DNA sequence: TGTGCCAGCAGCTTAATAGTTCGGGGATCCGACTATACGCAGTATTTT. Amino acids: CASSLIVRGSDYTQYF.

The genes are TRBV30 and TRBJ1-2; D uncertain. The ends were cut back, 2 bases at V and 4 bases at J, with 11 bases in the middle. The CDR3 extends over 13 amino acids. From germline, CDR1 is GTSNPN and CDR2 SVGIG (reference sequence). The CDR3 bases are TGTGCCTGGAGTCAGGTAAATGGCTATGGCTACACCTTC. This gives the protein CAWSQVNGYGYTF. Variable domain in full (rest from reference TRBV30 and TRBJ1-2): SQTIHQWPATLVQPVGSPLSLECTVEGTSNPNLYWYRQAAGRGLQLLFYSVGIGQISSEVPQNLSASRPQDRQFILSSKKLLLSDSGFYLCAWSQVNGYGYTFGSGTRLTVV.

The genes are TRBV24-1 and TRBJ2-1; 8 nucleotides align to TRBD2. Per the germline V gene, CDR1 is KGHDR and CDR2 is SFDVKD. The V and J ends lost 3 bases and 4 bases, in that order; junction bases with no gene match: 7. The CDR3 runs to 16 residues. CDR3 DNA: TGTGCCACCAGTGATACCAGCGGGAGAGCTTACAATGAGCAGTTCTTC. Its protein product is CATSDTSGRAYNEQFF.

The gene calls are TRBV9 and TRBJ2-5; 13 nucleotides align to TRBD2. CDR1 is SGDLS, CDR2 YYNGEE, per germline. V lost 4 bases to trimming and J lost 5 bases; unmatched junction nucleotides: 5. The CDR3 totals 15 residues. The CDR3 DNA reads as TGTGCCAGCAGCCCGGGACTAGCGGGAATGGAGACCCAGTACTTC. Translating gives CASSPGLAGMETQYF.

This sequence joins TRBV28 and TRBJ2-1, with 8 bases identical to TRBD2. This CDR3 is built from 18 residues. The J segment lost 0 bases and the V segment lost 7 bases, leaving 14 bases of the junction unmatched. Germline assignment: CDR1 MDHEN and CDR2 SYDVKM. Written as DNA, the CDR3 is TGTGCCAGCACCCCGGGGGCTAGCGGGTGGCCCTCCTACAATGAGCAGTTCTTC. The encoded protein is CASTPGASGWPSYNEQFF.

The CDR3 here is CASSTIEGLGYTF. The CDR3 DNA sequence: TGTGCCAGCAGTACGATAGAGGGACTTGGCTACACCTTC. V usage is TRBV3-1 (or the pseudogene TRBV3-2) and J usage is TRBJ1-2; D perhaps matches TRBD1 (5 bases). Germline CDR1 is LGHDT and CDR2 is YNNKEL (reference sequence). This CDR3 is built from 13 residues. V was trimmed by 6 bases and J by 7 bases, leaving 15 bases between them.

The chain has TRBV7-2 and TRBJ1-1; D possibly corresponds to TRBD1 (6 bases). The V end lost 5 bases, the J end lost 7 bases, and 11 bases lay between the germline ends. The CDR3 length is 12 residues. Germline assignment: CDR1 SGHTA and CDR2 FQGNSA. CDR3 nucleotides: TGTGCCAGCAGCCAACGACAGGTTGAAGCTTTCTTT. This codes for CASSQRQVEAFF.

The chain links TRBV10-3 to TRBJ1-2; no reliable D call. Germline CDR1 and CDR2: ENHRY and SYGVKD. CDR3 length equals 12 residues. Deletions cut 3 bases from V and 7 bases from J, with 9 bases between. CDR3 sequence: CAISEREAGYTF. CDR3 DNA: TGTGCCATCAGTGAACGGGAGGCTGGCTACACCTTC.

The rearrangement joins TRBV6-5 to TRBJ1-1; 7 positions match TRBD1. Trimming took 8 bases from V and 4 from J; bases not matched to a gene: 10. Germline loops: CDR1 MNHEY, CDR2 SVGAGI. CDR3 length: 14 residues. CDR3 nucleotides: TGTGCCAGCTATTCAGGCAGGGGGTTCACTGAAGCTTTCTTT. The encoded protein is CASYSGRGFTEAFF.

This clone was picked up one time. The chain recombines TRBV29-1 with TRBJ1-2, with D maybe TRBD1 (6 bases). This CDR3 is built from 15 residues. V was cut by 3 bases and J by 0 bases, with 14 bases left in between. CDR1 and CDR2 (germline): SQVTM, ANQGSEA. The CDR3 region is CSVDGTGGPNYGYTF. CDR3 nucleotides: TGCAGCGTTGACGGGACGGGGGGGCCTAACTATGGCTACACCTTC.

The J gene is TRBJ1-2, the V gene TRBV6-2 or TRBV6-3; 7 nucleotides agree with TRBD1. The trim removed 0 bases at V and 6 bases at J, leaving 4 bases unmatched. The germline CDR1 and CDR2 sequences are MNHEY and SVGEGT. This CDR3 contains 14 residues. The CDR3 nucleotides are TGTGCCAGCAGTTACTCAAGGGGGCCTCATGGCTACACCTTC. Encoded protein: CASSYSRGPHGYTF.

The chain uses TRBV7-7 and TRBJ2-2, with 9 bases that match TRBD2. J was trimmed by 1 base and V by 11 bases; bases with no gene match: 5. There are 14 residues in the CDR3. Germline loops: CDR1 SSHAT, CDR2 FNYEAQ (reference sequence). The CDR3 DNA reads as TGTGCCCTAGCGGGAAATTGGAACACCGGGGAGCTGTTTTTT. Translated, it gives CALAGNWNTGELFF.